The rows below give T cell receptor beta chains drawn from one sample of a study of T cells of healthy individuals. TCRdb passed the 5' RACE reads through MiXCR, listing each CDR3 protein once. In the table there are about 100,000 distinct CDR3 sequences, around 17% of which are singletons. These receptor sequences come from a human donor in good health. The CDR3 runs from the conserved cysteine through the conserved F or W. A D gene is named only where the DNA matches it firmly. Rows give clone size only sometimes, using once, few, many, or a class for an expanded clone.

J gene,V gene,D gene,clone size,CDR3 DNA,CDR3 protein
TRBJ2-2,TRBV29-1,TRBD2,many,TGCAGCGTTCGTAAGTCGGCTAGCGGGAGTATTTCCACCGGGGAGCTGTTTTTT,CSVRKSASGSISTGELFF
TRBJ2-3,TRBV20-1,.,few,TGCAGTGCTGAAGACCAGAGCTACACAGATACGCAGTATTTT,CSAEDQSYTDTQYF
TRBJ1-1,TRBV25-1,.,.,TGTGCCAGCAGTGAAATGAGGGAACCGACCGGTGAAGCTTTCTTT,CASSEMREPTGEAFF
TRBJ2-7,TRBV28,TRBD1,.,TGTGCCAGCAGCACCGGGACAGGGGTCTACGAGCAGTACTTC,CASSTGTGVYEQYF
TRBJ1-6,TRBV28,.,.,TGTGCCAGCAGCTTCGCCATAGCCCCCTATAATTCACCCCTCCACTTT,CASSFAIAPYNSPLHF
TRBJ2-1,TRBV10-3,TRBD1,.,TGTGCCATCAGTCGGGGACAGGGGGTAGATGAGCAGTTCTTC,CAISRGQGVDEQFF
TRBJ2-7,TRBV20-1,TRBD2,.,TGCAGTGCTAGAACCCTAGCGGGTTACGAGCAGTACTTC,CSARTLAGYEQYF
TRBJ2-7,TRBV4-3,.,many,TGCGCCAGCAGCCAAGATCCGGGTTCGGCCTACGAGCAGTACTTC,CASSQDPGSAYEQYF
TRBJ2-1,TRBV28,.,few,TGTGCCAGCAGTTTATTCGGGGTTGGGCAGTTCTTC,CASSLFGVGQFF
TRBJ2-4,TRBV7-9,.,.,TGTGCCAGCAGCTTAGGTACCCTAGCCAAAAACATTCAGTACTTC,CASSLGTLAKNIQYF
TRBJ2-4,TRBV28,TRBD2,few,TGTGCCAGCAGCCAAGGACTAGCGAGAGAAAACATTCAGTACTTC,CASSQGLARENIQYF
TRBJ2-5,TRBV27,TRBD2,few,TGTGCCAGCAGCTCGGCTAGCGGGGGGTTGTGGGAGACCCAGTACTTC,CASSSASGGLWETQYF
TRBJ1-5,TRBV6-2/TRBV6-3,TRBD1,many,TGTGCCACCTCGGACAGGACCAATCAGCCCCAGCATTTT,CATSDRTNQPQHF
TRBJ2-3,TRBV20-1,TRBD2,few,TGCAGGGTAGCGGGGGGGGGCACAGATACGCAGTATTTT,CRVAGGGTDTQYF
TRBJ2-1,TRBV27,.,.,TGTGCCAGCAGTCCACATTCCGGTCTAAATGAGCAGTTCTTC,CASSPHSGLNEQFF
TRBJ2-2,TRBV5-1,.,.,TGCGCCAGCAGCTTGGCCTGGGCCCAACGAGACACCGGGGAGCTGTTTTTT,CASSLAWAQRDTGELFF
TRBJ2-1,TRBV3-1,TRBD2,medium-sized,TGTGCCAGCAGCCAAGCTCAGCGGGGGGGCAACAATGAGCAGTTCTTC,CASSQAQRGGNNEQFF
TRBJ2-7,TRBV11-3,.,.,TGTGCCAGCAGCTTAGGGAGGAAATACGAGCAGTACTTC,CASSLGRKYEQYF